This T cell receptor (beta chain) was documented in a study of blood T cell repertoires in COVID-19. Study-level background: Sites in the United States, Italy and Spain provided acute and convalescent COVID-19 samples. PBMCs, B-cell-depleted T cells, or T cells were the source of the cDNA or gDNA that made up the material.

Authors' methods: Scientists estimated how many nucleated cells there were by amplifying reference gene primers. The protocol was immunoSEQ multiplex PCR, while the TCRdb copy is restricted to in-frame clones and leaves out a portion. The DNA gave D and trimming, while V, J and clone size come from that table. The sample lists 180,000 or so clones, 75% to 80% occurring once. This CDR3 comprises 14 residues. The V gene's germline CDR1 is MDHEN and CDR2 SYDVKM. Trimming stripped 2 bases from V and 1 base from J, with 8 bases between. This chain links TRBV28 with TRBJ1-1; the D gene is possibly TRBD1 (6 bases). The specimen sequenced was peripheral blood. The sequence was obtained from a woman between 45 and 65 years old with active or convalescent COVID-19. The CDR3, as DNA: TGTGCCAGCAGTTTAGGGGACAAGAACACTGAAGCTTTCTTT. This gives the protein CASSLGDKNTEAFF.